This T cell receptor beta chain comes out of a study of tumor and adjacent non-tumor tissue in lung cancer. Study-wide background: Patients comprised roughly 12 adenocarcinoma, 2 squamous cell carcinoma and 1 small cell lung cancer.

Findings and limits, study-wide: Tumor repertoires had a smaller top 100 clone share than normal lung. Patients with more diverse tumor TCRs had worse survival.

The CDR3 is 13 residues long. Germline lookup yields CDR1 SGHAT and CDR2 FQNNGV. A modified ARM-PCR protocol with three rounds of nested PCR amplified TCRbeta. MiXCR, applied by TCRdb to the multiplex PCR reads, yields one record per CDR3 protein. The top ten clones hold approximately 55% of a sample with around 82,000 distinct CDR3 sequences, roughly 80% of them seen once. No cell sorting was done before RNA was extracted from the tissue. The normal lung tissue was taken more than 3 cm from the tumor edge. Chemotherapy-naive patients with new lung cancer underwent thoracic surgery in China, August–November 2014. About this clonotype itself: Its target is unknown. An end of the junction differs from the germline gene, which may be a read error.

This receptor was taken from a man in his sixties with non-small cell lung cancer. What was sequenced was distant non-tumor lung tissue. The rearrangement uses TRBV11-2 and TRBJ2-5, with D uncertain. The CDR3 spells CASSSSGEETQYF. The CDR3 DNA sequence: TGTGCTAGCAGCTCTAGTGGCGAAGAGACCCAGTACTTC.